This TCR beta chain comes out of a study of T cells expressing NK-cell markers. With regard to this clonotype: The target antigen is unknown.

Study-level points and caveats: The leading position in the CD3+CD56-NKG2C+ fraction of a few donors also went to these clonotypes. Over 5 donors showed dominant NKG2C+ clonotypes comprising roughly 1.0-7.0% of their CD8+ T cells.

One entry per CDR3 protein, without DNA, is what TCRdb gives after re-calling the 5' RACE reads. In total, the table holds around 280,000 distinct CDR3 sequences. The origin of this receptor is a man in his late teens or twenties in good health. Sequencing was performed on blood T cells: a sorted CD56 or NKG2C T cell subset, CD4+ or CD8+ T cells, or bulk PBMC T cells (not recorded which).

CDR3 in amino acids: CASTGRQGSYEQYF. The J gene is TRBJ2-7, the V gene TRBV12-3 or TRBV12-4; TCRdb indicates TRBD1, and absent DNA this call remains unverified. The CDR3 totals 14 residues.